The clone carrying this T cell receptor (beta chain) has more than one count but fewer than ten. V was pared by 1 base and J by 3 bases, with 13 bases between. Germline CDR1 and CDR2: SGHRS and YFSETQ. The length of the CDR3 is 15 residues. Here immunoSEQ multiplex PCR was the method, and the copy in TCRdb shows in-frame clones only, minus some. The data show 15,000 to 20,000 clones, about 83% seen once. This sample was included in a study of CD4+ T cells in melanoma. Specimen: cells from a culture (not recorded whether cultured in vitro). This TCR was recovered from a human donor with melanoma. The rearrangement joins TRBV5-1 to TRBJ2-5, with TRBD2 as a possible D gene (7 bases). CDR3 bases: TGCGCCAGCAGCTTGCTGGGGGGGGGCGAAGAGACCCAGTACTTC. Encoded protein: CASSLLGGGEETQYF.